The present T cell receptor (beta chain) was sequenced within a study of blood T cell repertoires in COVID-19. Study information: COVID-19 samples from acute and convalescent phases originated in the United States, Italy and Spain. PBMCs, B-cell-depleted T cells, or T cells provided the cDNA or gDNA that made up the material.

As concerns this clone: One end of the junction does not line up with germline, which may come from a read error.

Original processing methods: Reference gene primer amplification in the assay estimated nucleated cell counts. TCRdb keeps only in-frame clones here, not all; method: immunoSEQ multiplex PCR. The V and J calls and clone size are taken from that table; D and trimming were inferred from the DNA. Of 250,000 to 300,000 clones listed, 75% to 90% are singletons. Germline V CDR1 and CDR2: DFQATT, SNEGSKA (reference sequence). This CDR3 region has 11 residues. The rearrangement uses TRBV20-1 and TRBJ1-6; 7 bases fit TRBD1. The TCR sequence derives from a man aged 50-59 years with acute or convalescent COVID-19. The sequencing sample was made of peripheral blood. The DNA for the CDR3 is TGCAGTGCTATCACCGGGGACAGAATCTTCTTT. Residues: CSAITGDRIFF.